Sequencing of this T cell receptor (beta chain) was carried out in a study of control samples from healthy donors and cancer patients. This clone was counted only a few times. This CDR3 has 13 residues. The V and J ends lost 5 bases and 1 base respectively, with 5 bases between them. Germline-derived CDR1 and CDR2 are SGHNT and YENEEA. Generated by immunoSEQ multiplex PCR, the TCRdb table keeps only in-frame clones and is missing some. Of 150,000 to 200,000 clones listed, approximately 94% are singletons. The sample consisted of blood. The rearrangement uses TRBV11-3 and TRBJ1-4; no clear D. The sequence was collected from a woman aged 18-29 years in good health. DNA of the CDR3: TGTGCCAGCAGCCCTGGAACTAATGAAAAACTGTTTTTT. Protein sequence: CASSPGTNEKLFF.